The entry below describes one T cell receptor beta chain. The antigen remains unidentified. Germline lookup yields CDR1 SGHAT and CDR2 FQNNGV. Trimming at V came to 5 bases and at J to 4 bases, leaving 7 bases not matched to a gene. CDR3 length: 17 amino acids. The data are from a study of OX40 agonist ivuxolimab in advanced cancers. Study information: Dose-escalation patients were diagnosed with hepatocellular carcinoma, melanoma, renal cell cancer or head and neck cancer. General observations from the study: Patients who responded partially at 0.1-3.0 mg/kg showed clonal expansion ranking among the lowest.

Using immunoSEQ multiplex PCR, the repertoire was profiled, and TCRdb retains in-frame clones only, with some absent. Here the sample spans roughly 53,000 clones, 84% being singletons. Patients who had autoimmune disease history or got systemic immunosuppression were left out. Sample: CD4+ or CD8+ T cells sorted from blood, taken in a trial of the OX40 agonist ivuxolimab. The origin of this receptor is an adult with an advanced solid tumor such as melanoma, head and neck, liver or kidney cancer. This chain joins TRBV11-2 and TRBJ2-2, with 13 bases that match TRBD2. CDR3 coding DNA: TGTGCCAGCAGCAAGCGACTAGCGGGGGGCATCACCGGGGAGCTGTTTTTT. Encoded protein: CASSKRLAGGITGELFF.